This entry describes one T cell receptor (beta chain). This clonotype was seen a few times. The clone's antigen remains unknown. No much larger clonotype is one base removed from it; base qualities were not supplied. Trimming costs V 0 bases and J 6 bases, and their ends lie 20 bases apart. The CDR3, cysteine through phenylalanine, is 17 amino acids long. The only DNA kept is the CDR3, 51 bases in frame from the first base. The germline V gene specifies SGDLS as CDR1 and YYNGEE as CDR2. This sample was taken from a study of T-cell memory formation after mild COVID-19 (dated by TCRdb to about 2021). For the wider study: Most TCR sequence clusters were specific to one of the two donors. Longitudinal TCRalpha and TCRbeta repertoire sequencing tracked T-cell clones expanding and contracting after mild COVID-19 in two donors. The cohort was made up of two young adult volunteers, one female and one male, who were previously healthy. On the study overall, not on this receptor specifically: Whether the second-wave clones peaking on day 37 were SARS-CoV-2 specific was not confirmed. Contracting CD4+ clones turned up mainly in the CM and EM memory subsets, whereas EMRA was where CD8+ clones were enriched. Some responding clones were detected in pre-infection memory, which suggested that pre-existing cross-reactive memory T cells had joined the SARS-CoV-2 response. Clones contracting from day 15 to 85 had balanced CD4/CD8 phenotypes, while a second wave expanding from day 15 to 37 was biased towards CD4+. Only a couple of mild cases were covered by the study, and larger cohorts that include severe cases with pre-infection samples were considered necessary.

PBMCs were isolated by Ficoll-Paque density gradient centrifugation. Sequenced using an Illumina NovaSeq 6000. cDNA libraries for TCRalpha and TCRbeta were prepared by 5'RACE using constant-segment primers, with sample barcodes and unique molecular identifiers added. Trizol reagent was used to extract RNA from every sample. The libraries were amplified in two PCR steps, and the second step added a second sample barcode and Illumina TruSeq adapters. Sequencing of libraries was performed on an Illumina NovaSeq with 2 x 150 bp paired-end reads. The source study handled its data this way. Demultiplexing of reads and collapsing into UMI-guided consensus sequences were performed with migec v1.2.7. Using mixcr v2.1.11, the UMI consensuses were aligned to TRA and TRB V and J templates and assembled into clonotypes. Expanded or contracted clonotypes were those called significant by both edgeR and NoisET, with noise models trained on biological replicates. For edgeR calls, the cutoffs were a false discovery rate-adjusted p below 0.01 and a log2 fold-change threshold of 1. As an exploratory analysis of dynamics, max-normalized trajectories of the 1000 most abundant clonotypes were examined with PCA combined with hierarchical clustering. Each responding clone was given a CD4 or CD8 phenotype based on the CD4+ and CD8+ repertoires, which had been sequenced separately. TCRdb trimmed public reads at Q25 via fastp, called clones via MiXCR and kept in-frame beta chains. Rows are unified per CDR3 protein, each entry keeping the most common DNA and genes. TCRdb, not the authors, supplied the V and J calls. The sample table shows hundreds of thousands of distinct CDR3 sequences, and about 20% are seen once. Clones ranked in the top ten supply 20% to 25% of the sample.

The sequence derives from a man aged 18 to 30 who had mild COVID-19 (a few samples of this study predate the infection). The sample titles of this study are shuffled in the database, so cell type and time point are left out; the donor was told from shared clones. The sequenced sample was PBMCs or a T cell subset sorted from them (not recorded which). This chain is built from TRBV9 and TRBJ2-3; TRBD1 is a possible D gene, resting on 6 matching bases. The CDR3 amino acid sequence is: CASSVAPQGSISDTQYF. The nucleotide sequence reads as follows: TGTGCCAGCAGCGTAGCCCCTCAGGGGTCCATCTCGGATACGCAGTATTTT.